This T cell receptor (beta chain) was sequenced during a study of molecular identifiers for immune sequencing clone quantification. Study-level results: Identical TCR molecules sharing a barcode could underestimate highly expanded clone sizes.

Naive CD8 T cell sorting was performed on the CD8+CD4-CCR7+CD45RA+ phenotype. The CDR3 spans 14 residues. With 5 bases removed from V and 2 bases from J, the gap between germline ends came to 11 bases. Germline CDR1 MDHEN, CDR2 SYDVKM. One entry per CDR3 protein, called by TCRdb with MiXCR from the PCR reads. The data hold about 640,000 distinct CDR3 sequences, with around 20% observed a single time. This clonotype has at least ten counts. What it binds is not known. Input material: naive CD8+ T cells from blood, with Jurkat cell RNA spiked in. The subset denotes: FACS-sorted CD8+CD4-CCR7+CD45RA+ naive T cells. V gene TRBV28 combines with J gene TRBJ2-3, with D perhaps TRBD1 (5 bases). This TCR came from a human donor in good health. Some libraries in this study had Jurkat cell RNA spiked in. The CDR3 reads CASSNTGSTDTQYF. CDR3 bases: TGTGCCAGCAGTAACACAGGTTCCACAGATACGCAGTATTTT.